This T cell receptor beta chain derives from a study of molecular identifiers for immune sequencing clone quantification. Bulk TCR libraries were made with methods that had been previously described and with listed TCR primers. TCRdb reprocessed the PCR reads via MiXCR and lists one record per CDR3 protein. The sample has 60,000 to 65,000 distinct CDR3 sequences; 19% are singletons. Per the germline V gene, CDR1 is SGHVS and CDR2 is FQNEAQ. V lost 4 bases and J lost 3, with 23 bases in between. The CDR3 is 18 residues long. This clonotype was seen many times. The chain uses TRBV7-8 and TRBJ2-3; weak D call: TRBD2 (5 bases). The receptor was isolated from a human donor in good health. Some libraries in this study had Jurkat cell RNA spiked in. The sequenced material came from naive CD8+ T cells from blood, with Jurkat cell RNA spiked in. This sample's subset: FACS-sorted CD8+CD4-CCR7+CD45RA+ naive T cells. In DNA form, the CDR3 reads TGTGCCAGCAGCTGGCCCGGGGTGGGGTCGGGTAGTACAGATACGCAGTATTTT. Its translation is CASSWPGVGSGSTDTQYF.